This T cell receptor beta chain was observed in a study of shared clonotypes between healthy human individuals (dated by TCRdb to 2019 to 2021). In the study overall: Three men and two women, aged 18 to 49 years, made up the cohort. Per donor, three plates each were used for CD4 naive and CD4 memory, two for CD8 naive, and one for CD8 memory. Blood TCR repertoires of about 5 healthy adults were deeply sequenced to estimate repertoire size and the extent of clonotype sharing between individuals. Different laboratories and diverse techniques were used to prepare libraries and sequence TCR repertoires, to increase sequencing depth and limit assay-specific biases. Between about 0.94 and 8.9 billion PBMCs per donor were obtained by leukapheresis.

The donors were healthy, HIV-negative adults with no recently reported acute infections or vaccinations. All donors were Caucasian adults living in Nashville, Tennessee, USA. CD4+ T cells were enriched by magnetic negative selection, after which naive cells were positively selected on CD45RA and the negative fraction was taken as the memory subset. Blood was obtained by leukapheresis, after which PBMCs were separated by Ficoll-Histopaque density gradient centrifugation and cryopreserved in liquid nitrogen vapor phase. Purity and quantity of every magnetically sorted T cell population were checked by analytical flow cytometry. Each sorted fraction had its genomic DNA isolated and then quantified by UV absorbance on a Nanodrop 2000c. V is clipped by 3 bases and J by 2 bases, and the sequence between their germline boundaries is 10 bases long. Including the terminal cysteine and phenylalanine, the CDR3 comprises 14 residues. Of all the DNA, just the CDR3 is kept, 42 bases in frame from base 1. The CDR1 and CDR2 encoded by the germline V gene (reference sequence) are SEHNR and FQNEAQ.

In regard to this clone: The clone's antigen remains unknown. No much larger clonotype is one base removed from it; base qualities were not supplied.

TCR CDR3 regions were amplified from genomic DNA by multiplex PCR using the deep immunoSEQ assay. Extracted genomic DNA from each cell subset was spread evenly across all wells of several immunoSEQ 96-well plates, with each plate serving as a replicate. For sorted subsets, about 220 ng of genomic DNA, equivalent to around 29,000 T cell genomes, went into each replicate PCR. The purified libraries were quantified using a Qubit 3.0 fluorometer, sized with a Bioanalyzer 2100, and then quantified again using the KAPA Library Quantification kit. Each immunoSEQ 96-well plate was sequenced on its own single-read 150-cycle Illumina NextSeq 550 flow cell. Regarding the original processing steps: Because the immunoSEQ output included only junctional sequences and no quality scores, the filtering could not be the same as the filtering used for full-length reads. To assign V/J genes and CDR3, sequences were annotated against IMGT germline references using PyIR, a Python wrapper for IgBLAST v1.9. Reads with weak V/J assignments (E-value above 1e-6), missing CDR3, stop codons, out-of-frame junctions, or ambiguous translated residues were removed. A V3J clonotype was defined by an identical inferred V gene, J gene, and CDR3 amino acid sequence. The percentage overlap between two repertoires was calculated by dividing the number of shared unique clonotypes by the size of the smaller repertoire. Repertoire richness was assessed with RTK rarefaction, the Chao1 estimator, and Recon v2.1 estimates of unobserved clonotypes. OLGA was used to compute generation probabilities for all TCRbeta clonotypes that the gDNA method yielded from a handful of donors. What TCRdb holds here is the immuneACCESS table cut down to in-frame rearrangements. Part of the clones is not present; checked against another copy, under half of the missing clones reflect an unresolved V gene, and the others are unexplained. From that table come the V and J calls and clone size; the DNA was used to work out D and trimming. The sample table shows approximately 2.3 million clones, and more than 80% are seen once. The top ten constitute under 0.45% of the sample.

Results and caveats for the whole study, not just this receptor: Sharing across four donors was observed for about 5% of naive CD4, 3.5% of naive CD8, 2% to 2.5% of memory CD4, and approximately 0.41% of memory CD8 clonotypes. Based on pairwise subsampling, the degree of clonotype sharing among donors was expected to be affected by sequencing depth. Incomplete sequencing was indicated by rarefaction of sorted-subset datasets, despite the large sequencing depth. Sampling was restricted to blood, and TCR repertoires in tissues likely differ from the TCR repertoires found in blood. Naive subsets generally had larger estimated clonotype richness than memory subsets did. Higher generation probabilities were observed for clonotypes shared by all four sorted-subset donors than for non-shared clonotypes. The genetic and exposure-history diversity represented was limited by the small number of donors.

The chain is made from TRBV7-9 and TRBJ1-1; a tentative D call is TRBD1 (5 bases match). Input material: naive CD4+ T cells from PBMCs. According to the study, the label for this sample's cell subset or site signals: CD45RA+ positively selected. The TCR was taken from a man aged 18 to 30 in good health. Some clones in this sample may be carry-over from other donors' samples. The CDR3 has the sequence CASSFGGDNTEAFF. The nucleotide sequence reads TGTGCCAGCAGCTTTGGGGGGGATAACACTGAAGCTTTCTTT.